These 5 T cell receptor beta chains originate from one sample sequenced in a study of Graves' ophthalmopathy and Graves' hyperthyroidism. Scientists amplified the TCR beta CDR3 regions from RNA transcripts. Second-round multiplex PCR followed a first-round RT-PCR using HTBI primers. Using its own MiXCR run on the multiplex PCR reads, TCRdb lists one record per CDR3 protein. The sample has about 420,000 distinct CDR3 sequences; roughly 20% are singletons. The source material was peripheral blood. Receptors were obtained from a woman younger than 35 with stable Graves' hyperthyroidism.

This clonotype occurred many times. The gene calls are TRBV20-1 and TRBJ1-1, with TRBD1 matching 8 bases. Germline CDR1 is DFQATT and CDR2 is SNEGSKA (reference sequence). J lost 5 bases, V lost 2 bases, and 7 bases had no gene match. The CDR3 runs to 14 residues. In DNA form, the CDR3 reads TGCAGTGCTAGACAGGGGGCGCGAGAGACTGAAGCTTTCTTT. Residues: CSARQGARETEAFF.

This clonotype was seen at least ten times. J is TRBJ2-7 and V is TRBV19; tentatively, D is TRBD2 (6 bases). CDR3 length: 14 residues. Trimming pared 6 bases from V and 4 bases from J, leaving 16 bases between. Germline V gene data show CDR1 as LNHDA and CDR2 as SQIVND (reference sequence). CDR3 in amino acids: CASSQGIGGYEQYF. The CDR3 region has the DNA TGTGCCAGTAGCCAGGGAATCGGGGGATACGAGCAGTACTTC.

This clonotype was seen repeatedly, ten times or more. This chain connects TRBV20-1 to TRBJ2-7; weak D call: TRBD2 (5 bases). In germline, CDR1 is DFQATT, CDR2 SNEGSKA (reference sequence). The CDR3 covers 15 residues. V was pared by 0 bases and J by 4 bases, with 16 bases between. In nucleotides, the CDR3 is TGCAGTGCTAGAGATGTGGAACGGGAAGGGTACGAGCAGTACTTC. This encodes CSARDVEREGYEQYF.

This clonotype was seen ten or more times. The gene calls are TRBV6-1 and TRBJ1-2; possibly TRBD1 for D (5 bases). Trimming left V 3 bases short and J 0 bases short, with 8 bases between. The CDR3 contains 14 residues. The germline gives CDR1 MNHNS, CDR2 SASEGT. The CDR3, as DNA: TGTGCCAGCAGTGAGGGGCAAGCTAACTATGGCTACACCTTC. It specifies CASSEGQANYGYTF.

At least ten counts were recorded for this clonotype. This chain links TRBV28 with TRBJ2-2; 8 bases map to TRBD2. V lost 7 bases and J lost 3; bases outside the gene matches: 7. The CDR3 has 15 residues. Germline-derived CDR1 and CDR2 are MDHEN and SYDVKM. The CDR3 region is CASTPGGGHTGELFF. Here the CDR3 DNA reads TGTGCCAGCACCCCGGGGGGGGGCCACACCGGGGAGCTGTTTTTT.